The clone carrying this TCR beta chain was counted many times. The antigen is undetermined. The germline gives CDR1 LGHNA, CDR2 YSLEER. The CDR3 has 14 amino acids. Trimming shortened V by 0 bases and J by 8 bases, and 8 bases separated the two germline ends. The data are from a study of neurological immune-mediated disorders. With 10-nucleotide random UMIs, 5'RACE was used to make the cDNA. From the 5' RACE reads, TCRdb called clonotypes with MiXCR, one entry per CDR3 protein. Of some 61,000 distinct CDR3 sequences in the sample, 3.5% to 5% were seen once. For the unsorted libraries, 2 million PBMCs stored at -80 C served as input. Findings and limits, study-wide: No CDR3 amino acid sequences were shared by expanded clones across subjects, suggesting private repertoires in all groups. The authors found no clinical or MRI feature associated with the multiple sclerosis repertoire cluster.

The genes are TRBV4-3 and TRBJ1-6; a weak D match, TRBD1 (5 bases). Source material: PBMCs. This clonotype was sampled from a man younger than 45 with multiple sclerosis. CDR3 protein: CASSQEGRDSPLHF. CDR3 sequence (DNA): TGCGCCAGCAGCCAAGAGGGCAGGGATTCACCCCTCCACTTT.